The T cell receptor (beta chain) described here comes from a study of blood T cells in healthy people across ages. This clonotype showed up just a few times. Its antigen remains unknown. With a J-beta primer mix and a sample-barcoded 5' primer, a second PCR ran roughly 6 to 11 cycles. In TCRdb, the 5' RACE reads were re-called with MiXCR into one record per CDR3 protein. The repertoire holds 650,000 to 800,000 distinct CDR3 sequences, with under 55% as singletons. CDR1 is LGHDT and CDR2 is YNNKEL in the germline V gene (reference sequence). The length of the CDR3 is 15 residues. V was cut by 0 bases and J by 4 bases, with 10 bases left in between. Each donor had roughly 10 milliliters of peripheral blood drawn. The study's findings and limits: Long-lived and aged donors differed, with more naive CD4+ cells and higher diversity in the long-lived.

The clonotype comes from a man between 60 and 75 years old in good health. Sequencing was done on a sample of blood. The rearrangement links TRBV3-1 to TRBJ1-5; D is unclear. The CDR3 region is CASSQDGRRNQPQHF. CDR3 nucleotide sequence: TGTGCCAGCAGCCAAGATGGACGGAGGAATCAGCCCCAGCATTTT. The full variable domain, completed using reference TRBV3-1 and TRBJ1-5, is DTAVSQTPKYLVTQMGNDKSIKCEQNLGHDTMYWYKQDSKKFLKIMFSYNNKELIINETVPNRFSPKSPDKAHLNLHINSLELGDSAVYFCASSQDGRRNQPQHFGDGTRLSIL.